These 32 T cell receptor beta chains originate from one sample sequenced in a study of CXCR3-negative and CXCR3-positive naive CD8 T cells. Findings of the study overall: Hydrophobicity was higher for TRB CDR3s found in CXCR3-positive naive cells than in CXCR3-negative naive cells.

Their antigen targets remain unknown. 5' RACE that incorporated UMI labels was used to prepare the TRB cDNA libraries. Following a re-call of the 5' RACE reads, TCRdb has one entry per CDR3 protein and lacks DNA. This table lists some 68,000 distinct CDR3 sequences. The sample taken for sequencing was naive CXCR3+ CD8+ T cells from blood. Subset given: CD45RO-CCR7+CD27+CD95- naive CD8+ T cells expressing CXCR3 (TNR3+). The receptors shown here come from a human donor in good health. Some clones in this sample may be carry-over from other donors' samples.

The chain has TRBV7-9 and TRBJ2-7; TCRdb proposes TRBD1, but this gene call is untestable without DNA. The germline V gene encodes CDR1 SEHNR and CDR2 FQNEAQ (reference sequence). The CDR3 is 13 residues long. The CDR3 loop reads CASSNTGMYEQYF.

The chain recombines TRBV2 with TRBJ2-5; TCRdb names TRBD2, which stays unverified in the absence of DNA. CDR3 length equals 17 residues. Germline CDR1 reads SNHLY; CDR2 reads FYNNEI. The CDR3 loop is CASSVGSGGAWGETQYF.

The chain uses TRBV7-9 and TRBJ2-5; the TCRdb D gene call, TRBD1, has no DNA to confirm it. This CDR3 is built from 14 residues. Germline V gives CDR1 SEHNR, CDR2 FQNEAQ (reference sequence). CDR3 protein: CASTSRGGQETQYF.

The chain combines TRBV5-1 with TRBJ2-1; the D call of TRBD2 rests on TCRdb alone, since no DNA is present to check it. The CDR3 has 15 amino acids. Germline lookup yields CDR1 SGHRS and CDR2 YFSETQ. CDR3 sequence: CASSYHSGGSDEQFF. Filled out from reference TRBV5-1 and TRBJ2-1, the complete variable domain reads KAGVTQTPRYLIKTRGQQVTLSCSPISGHRSVSWYQQTPGQGLQFLFEYFSETQRNKGNFPGRFSGRQFSNSRSEMNVSTLELGDSALYLCASSYHSGGSDEQFFGPGTRLTVL.

This chain connects TRBV7-9 to TRBJ2-1; no DNA is available, so the TRBD2 call from TCRdb remains unchecked. This CDR3 is 17 amino acids long. Germline values: CDR1 SEHNR, CDR2 FQNEAQ (reference sequence). CDR3 in amino acids: CASSLSRRAPGYNEQFF.

This sequence joins TRBV10-3 and TRBJ2-3; without DNA, the TCRdb call of TRBD2 cannot be checked. Germline V gives CDR1 ENHRY, CDR2 SYGVKD. This CDR3 spans 17 amino acids. The CDR3 reads CAISESRTSGMSDTQYF.

The rearrangement links TRBV29-1 to TRBJ2-1. The CDR3 extends over 16 amino acids. Looked up from germline, CDR1 is SQVTM and CDR2 is ANQGSEA. CDR3 region: CSVEDLQGSSYNEQFF.

The chain links TRBV20-1 to TRBJ2-7. CDR3 length equals 15 residues. Germline V lookup: CDR1 DFQATT, CDR2 SNEGSKA (reference sequence). CDR3 protein: CSARAVGRNIYEQYF.

The gene calls are TRBV6-6 and TRBJ2-5; TCRdb calls TRBD1, which cannot be checked without DNA. Germline CDR1 reads MNHNY; CDR2 reads SVGAGI (reference sequence). This CDR3 is built from 15 residues. The CDR3 loop reads CASSPYPWGQETQYF.

This rearrangement joins TRBV9 to TRBJ2-1. The CDR3 extends over 13 amino acids. Germline V CDR1 and CDR2: SGDLS, YYNGEE. This CDR3 is CASSVQGYNEQFF. Together with reference TRBV9 and TRBJ2-1, the CDR3 gives the full variable domain: DSGVTQTPKHLITATGQRVTLRCSPRSGDLSVYWYQQSLDQGLQFLIQYYNGEERAKGNILERFSAQQFPDLHSELNLSSLELGDSALYFCASSVQGYNEQFFGPGTRLTVL.

J is TRBJ1-4 and V is TRBV20-1; the TCRdb call, TRBD1, lacks DNA for checking. The CDR3 runs to 14 residues. Germline V CDR1 and CDR2: DFQATT, SNEGSKA (reference sequence). The CDR3 loop reads CSARVLTDLEKLFF.

V gene TRBV9 combines with J gene TRBJ1-2; TCRdb returns TRBD1, unconfirmable since there is no DNA. The germline CDR1 and CDR2 sequences are SGDLS and YYNGEE. The CDR3 length is 14 residues. The CDR3 reads CASSVRPGQLGYTF.

The V and J genes are TRBV29-1 and TRBJ2-1; TCRdb lists TRBD1, though no DNA is available to test this call. Germline lookup yields CDR1 SQVTM and CDR2 ANQGSEA. The CDR3 has 11 residues. This chain's CDR3 is CSHPQGNEQFF.

The chain links TRBV6-5 to TRBJ2-7; as DNA is missing, the TRBD2 call by TCRdb cannot be tested. CDR1 is MNHEY, CDR2 SVGAGI, per germline. The CDR3 is 18 residues long. The CDR3 loop reads CASSYSLVRDFSSYEQYF.

The rearrangement links TRBV30 to TRBJ2-1; with no DNA, the TCRdb D assignment of TRBD1 cannot be verified. From germline, CDR1 is GTSNPN and CDR2 SVGIG (reference sequence). The CDR3 consists of 16 residues. This chain's CDR3 is CAWSVPGPLSTGEQFF. Supplemented by reference TRBV30 and TRBJ2-1, the full variable domain reads SQTIHQWPATLVQPVGSPLSLECTVEGTSNPNLYWYRQAAGRGLQLLFYSVGIGQISSEVPQNLSASRPQDRQFILSSKKLLLSDSGFYLCAWSVPGPLSTGEQFFGPGTRLTVL.

The chain employs TRBV29-1 and TRBJ2-7. This CDR3 comprises 14 residues. The germline gives CDR1 SQVTM, CDR2 ANQGSEA. CDR3 sequence: CSVETRELPYEQYF.

The chain combines TRBV7-9 with TRBJ2-5; TCRdb picks TRBD1, but there is no DNA to check that call. The germline V gene encodes CDR1 SEHNR and CDR2 FQNEAQ (reference sequence). The length of the CDR3 is 14 residues. CDR3 loop: CASSLVGGAETQYF.

The gene calls are TRBV9 and TRBJ2-7. CDR1 SGDLS and CDR2 YYNGEE come from the germline V gene. The CDR3 loop spans 14 amino acids. CDR3: CASSANVGIYEQYF. Based on the CDR3 plus reference TRBV9 and TRBJ2-7, the full variable domain is DSGVTQTPKHLITATGQRVTLRCSPRSGDLSVYWYQQSLDQGLQFLIQYYNGEERAKGNILERFSAQQFPDLHSELNLSSLELGDSALYFCASSANVGIYEQYFGPGTRLTVT.

V is TRBV7-9 and J is TRBJ2-3; absent DNA, TCRdb's TRBD1 call cannot be checked. This CDR3 comprises 16 residues. CDR1 and CDR2 from the germline V gene are SEHNR and FQNEAQ (reference sequence). CDR3 sequence reads: CASSPRQGSSTDTQYF.

The chain employs TRBV28 and TRBJ2-3; TCRdb selects TRBD1, and the lack of DNA leaves this call unchecked. This CDR3 spans 14 amino acids. CDR1 and CDR2 (germline): MDHEN, SYDVKM. Here the CDR3 reads CASSPTTDTDTQYF.

The chain uses TRBV29-1 and TRBJ1-1; the D call of TRBD1 rests on TCRdb alone, since no DNA is present to check it. The CDR3 has 11 residues. The germline gives CDR1 SQVTM, CDR2 ANQGSEA. This CDR3 reads CSPTSGAEAFF.

The gene calls are TRBV7-6 and TRBJ1-1; checking the TCRdb D call of TRBD1 is not possible without DNA. The CDR3 runs 16 residues. Germline-derived CDR1 and CDR2 are SGHVS and FNYEAQ. CDR3 protein: CASSPTPGGFSTEAFF.

The V and J genes are TRBV7-3 and TRBJ2-5; TCRdb designates TRBD2, a call that cannot be tested without DNA. The CDR3 loop spans 15 amino acids. CDR1 is SGHTA and CDR2 is FQGTGA in the germline V gene. This CDR3 is CASSTGLAGQETQYF.

The chain employs TRBV4-1 and TRBJ2-3; TCRdb picks TRBD1, but there is no DNA to check that call. The CDR3 spans 15 residues. Germline loops: CDR1 MGHRA, CDR2 YSYEKL. The CDR3 protein is CASSQDEGATDTQYF.

This chain uses TRBV5-1 with TRBJ2-7; without DNA, the TCRdb call of TRBD1 cannot be checked. In germline, CDR1 is SGHRS, CDR2 YFSETQ. The CDR3 totals 14 residues. CDR3 sequence reads: CASSAGTDPFEQYF.

The V and J genes are TRBV28 and TRBJ2-2; the TCRdb call, TRBD2, lacks DNA for checking. CDR3 length: 16 amino acids. Germline-derived CDR1 and CDR2 are MDHEN and SYDVKM. The CDR3 reads CASSLGLAGNTGELFF.

V and J are TRBV13 and TRBJ2-1. The CDR3 has 13 amino acids. Per the germline V gene, CDR1 is PRHDT and CDR2 is FYEKMQ (reference sequence). CDR3: CASSEALYNEQFF.

The V call is TRBV5-4, the J call TRBJ2-7; TCRdb picks TRBD1, but there is no DNA to check that call. Germline V lookup: CDR1 SGHNT, CDR2 YYREEE (reference sequence). This CDR3 region has 14 residues. The CDR3 here is CASSLAGTGREQYF.

J is TRBJ2-1 and V is TRBV5-1. Germline loops: CDR1 SGHRS, CDR2 YFSETQ. The length of the CDR3 is 14 residues. CDR3 amino acids: CASSLGGDWDEQFF.

This chain uses TRBV10-3 with TRBJ2-7. Germline V gene sequence: CDR1 ENHRY, CDR2 SYGVKD. The CDR3 totals 12 residues. The CDR3 is CAIGQDSYEQYF.

The V call is TRBV20-1, the J call TRBJ1-6; as DNA is missing, the TRBD1 call by TCRdb cannot be tested. The CDR3 runs to 16 residues. CDR1 and CDR2 from the germline V gene are DFQATT and SNEGSKA (reference sequence). This CDR3 reads CSASIMPGSESSPLHF.

The rearrangement links TRBV27 to TRBJ2-7. This CDR3 comprises 13 residues. Germline V gives CDR1 MNHEY, CDR2 SMNVEV (reference sequence). The CDR3: CASRRRGAYEQYF.